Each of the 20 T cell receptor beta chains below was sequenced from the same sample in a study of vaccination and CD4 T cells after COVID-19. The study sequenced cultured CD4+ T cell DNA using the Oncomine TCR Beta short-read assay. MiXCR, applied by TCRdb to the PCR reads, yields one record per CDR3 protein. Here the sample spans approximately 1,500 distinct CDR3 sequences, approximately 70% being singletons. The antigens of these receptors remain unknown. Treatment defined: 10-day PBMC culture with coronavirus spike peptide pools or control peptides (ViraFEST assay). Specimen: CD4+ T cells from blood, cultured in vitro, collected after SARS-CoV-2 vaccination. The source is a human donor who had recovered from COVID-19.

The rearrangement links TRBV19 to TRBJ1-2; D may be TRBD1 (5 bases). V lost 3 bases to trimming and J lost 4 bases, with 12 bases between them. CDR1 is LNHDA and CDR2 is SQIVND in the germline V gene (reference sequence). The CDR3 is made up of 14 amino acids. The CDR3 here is CASSMGRVPYGYTF. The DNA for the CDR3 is TGTGCCAGTAGTATGGGACGGGTGCCCTATGGCTACACCTTC.

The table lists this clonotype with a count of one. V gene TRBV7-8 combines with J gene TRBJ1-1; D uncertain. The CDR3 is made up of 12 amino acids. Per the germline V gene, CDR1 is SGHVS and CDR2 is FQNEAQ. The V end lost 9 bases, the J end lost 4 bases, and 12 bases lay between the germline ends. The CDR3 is CASVGGGTEAFF. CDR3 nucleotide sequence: TGTGCCAGTGTAGGTGGAGGCACTGAAGCTTTCTTT.

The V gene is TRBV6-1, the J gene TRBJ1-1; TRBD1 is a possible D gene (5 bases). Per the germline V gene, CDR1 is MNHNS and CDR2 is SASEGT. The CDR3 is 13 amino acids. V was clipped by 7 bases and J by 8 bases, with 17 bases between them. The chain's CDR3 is CASNPGGWTEAFF. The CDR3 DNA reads TGTGCCAGCAACCCCGGGGGATGGACGGAAGCTTTCTTT.

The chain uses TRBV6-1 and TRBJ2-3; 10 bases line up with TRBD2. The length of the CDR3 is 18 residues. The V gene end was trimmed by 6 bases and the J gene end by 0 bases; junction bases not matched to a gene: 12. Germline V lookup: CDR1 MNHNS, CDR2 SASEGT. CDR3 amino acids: CASSASPRAGGSTDTQYF. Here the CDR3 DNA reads TGTGCCAGCAGCGCCTCCCCCCGAGCGGGGGGGAGCACAGATACGCAGTATTTT.

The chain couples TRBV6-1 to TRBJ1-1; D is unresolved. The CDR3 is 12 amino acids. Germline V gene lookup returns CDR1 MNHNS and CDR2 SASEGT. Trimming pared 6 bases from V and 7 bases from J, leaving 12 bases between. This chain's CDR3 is CASSRTVYEAFF. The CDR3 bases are TGTGCCAGCAGCCGCACGGTTTATGAAGCTTTCTTT.

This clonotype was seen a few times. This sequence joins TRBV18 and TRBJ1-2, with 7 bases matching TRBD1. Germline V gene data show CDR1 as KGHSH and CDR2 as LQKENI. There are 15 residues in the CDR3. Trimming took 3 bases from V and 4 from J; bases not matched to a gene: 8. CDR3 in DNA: TGTGCCAGCTCACCCGGACAGGCGGAATTCTATGGCTACACCTTC. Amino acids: CASSPGQAEFYGYTF.

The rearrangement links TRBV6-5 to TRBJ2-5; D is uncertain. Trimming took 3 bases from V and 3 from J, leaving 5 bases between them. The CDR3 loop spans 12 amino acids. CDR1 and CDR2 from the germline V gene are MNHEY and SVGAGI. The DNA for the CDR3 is TGTGCCAGCAGTTATGGAGAAGAGACCCAGTACTTC. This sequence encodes CASSYGEETQYF.

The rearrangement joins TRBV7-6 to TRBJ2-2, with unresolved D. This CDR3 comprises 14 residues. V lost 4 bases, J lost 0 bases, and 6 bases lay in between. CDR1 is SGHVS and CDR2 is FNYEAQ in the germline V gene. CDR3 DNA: TGTGCCAGCAGCTCTACAACGAACACCGGGGAGCTGTTTTTT. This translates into CASSSTTNTGELFF. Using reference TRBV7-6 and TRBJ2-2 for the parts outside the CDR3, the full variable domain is GAGVSQSPRYKVTKRGQDVALRCDPISGHVSLYWYRQALGQGPEFLTYFNYEAQQDKSGLPNDRFSAERPEGSISTLTIQRTEQRDSAMYRCASSSTTNTGELFFGEGSRLTVL.

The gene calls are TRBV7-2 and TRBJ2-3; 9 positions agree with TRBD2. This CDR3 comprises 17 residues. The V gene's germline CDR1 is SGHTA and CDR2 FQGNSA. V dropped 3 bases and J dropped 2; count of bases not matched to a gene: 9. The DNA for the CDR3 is TGTGCCAGCAGCTTTCCACTAGCGGGCATCGTCACAGATACGCAGTATTTT. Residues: CASSFPLAGIVTDTQYF.

The CDR3 nucleotides are TGTGCCAGCAGTTGGGGGGCGCGGCAGCCCCAGCATTTT. Amino acids: CASSWGARQPQHF. The chain links TRBV6-2 or TRBV6-3 to TRBJ1-5; possibly TRBD1 for D (6 bases). Germline values: CDR1 MNHEY, CDR2 SVGEGT. The CDR3 covers 13 residues. V was shortened by 4 bases and J by 7 bases, with 11 bases between the two germline ends.

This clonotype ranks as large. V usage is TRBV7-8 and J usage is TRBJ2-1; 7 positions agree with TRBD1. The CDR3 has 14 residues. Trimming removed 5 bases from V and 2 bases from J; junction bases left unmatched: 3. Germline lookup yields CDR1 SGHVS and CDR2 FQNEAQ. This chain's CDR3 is CASSADRAYNEQFF. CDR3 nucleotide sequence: TGTGCCAGCAGCGCCGACAGGGCCTACAATGAGCAGTTCTTC.

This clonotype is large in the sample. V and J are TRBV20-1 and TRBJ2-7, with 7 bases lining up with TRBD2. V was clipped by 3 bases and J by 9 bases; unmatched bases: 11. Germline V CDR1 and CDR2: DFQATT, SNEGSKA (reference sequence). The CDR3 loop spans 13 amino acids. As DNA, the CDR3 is TGCAGTGCTAGTCGGACGGGAGGATCGACGCAGTACTTC. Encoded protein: CSASRTGGSTQYF.

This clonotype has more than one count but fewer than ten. CDR3 nucleotides: TGCAGTGCTCCCCGGACAGCCTCCTACAATGAGCAGTTCTTC. As protein: CSAPRTASYNEQFF. The chain combines TRBV20-1 with TRBJ2-1; D might be TRBD1 (6 bases). In germline, CDR1 is DFQATT, CDR2 SNEGSKA (reference sequence). The CDR3 totals 14 residues. V gave up 5 bases and J gave up 0 bases, with 11 bases separating them.

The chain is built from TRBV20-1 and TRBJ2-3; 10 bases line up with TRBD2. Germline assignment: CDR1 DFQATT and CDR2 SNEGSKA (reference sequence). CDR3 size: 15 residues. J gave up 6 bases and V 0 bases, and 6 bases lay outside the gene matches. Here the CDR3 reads CSARDGAGGQDTQYF. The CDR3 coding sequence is TGCAGTGCTAGAGATGGAGCGGGGGGGCAGGATACGCAGTATTTT.

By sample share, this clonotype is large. CDR3 sequence: CASSLRTGSLLGYTF. The CDR3 bases are TGTGCCAGCAGTCTCCGGACGGGTTCCCTTTTAGGCTACACCTTC. This chain links TRBV6-1 with TRBJ1-2; D uncertain. V lost 5 bases, J lost 8 bases, and 21 bases lay in between. Germline values: CDR1 MNHNS, CDR2 SASEGT. The CDR3 consists of 15 residues.

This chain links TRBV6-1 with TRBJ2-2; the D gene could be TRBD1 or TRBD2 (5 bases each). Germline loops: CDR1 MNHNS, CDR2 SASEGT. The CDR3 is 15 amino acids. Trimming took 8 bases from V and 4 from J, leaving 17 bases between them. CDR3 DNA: TGTGCCAGCCCCTCGCGGGCGCAGGGCACCGGGGAGCTGTTTTTT. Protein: CASPSRAQGTGELFF.

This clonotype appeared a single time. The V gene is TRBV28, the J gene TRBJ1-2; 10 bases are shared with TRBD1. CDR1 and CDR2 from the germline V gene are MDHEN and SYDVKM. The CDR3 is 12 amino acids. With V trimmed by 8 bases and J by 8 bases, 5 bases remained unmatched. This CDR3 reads CASGDRGLGYTF. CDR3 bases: TGTGCCAGCGGAGACAGGGGGCTGGGCTACACCTTC.

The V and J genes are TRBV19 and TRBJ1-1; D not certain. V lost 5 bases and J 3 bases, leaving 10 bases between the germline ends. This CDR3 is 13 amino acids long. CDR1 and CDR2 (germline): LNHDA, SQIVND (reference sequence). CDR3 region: CASSYGKDTEAFF. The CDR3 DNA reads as TGTGCCAGTAGTTATGGGAAGGACACTGAAGCTTTCTTT.

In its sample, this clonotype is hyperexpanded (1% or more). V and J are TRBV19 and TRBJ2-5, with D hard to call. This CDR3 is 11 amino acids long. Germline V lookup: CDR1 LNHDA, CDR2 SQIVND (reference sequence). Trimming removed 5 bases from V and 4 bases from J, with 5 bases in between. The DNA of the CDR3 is TGTGCCAGTAGTCCACCAGAGACCCAGTACTTC. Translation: CASSPPETQYF.

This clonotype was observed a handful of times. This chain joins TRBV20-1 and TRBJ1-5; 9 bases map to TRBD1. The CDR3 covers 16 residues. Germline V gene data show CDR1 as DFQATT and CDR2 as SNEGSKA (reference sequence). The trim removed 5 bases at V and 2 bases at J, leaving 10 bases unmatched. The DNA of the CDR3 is TGCAGTGCTTCCGAAGGGACAGGGATGGGCAATCAGCCCCAGCATTTT. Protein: CSASEGTGMGNQPQHF.